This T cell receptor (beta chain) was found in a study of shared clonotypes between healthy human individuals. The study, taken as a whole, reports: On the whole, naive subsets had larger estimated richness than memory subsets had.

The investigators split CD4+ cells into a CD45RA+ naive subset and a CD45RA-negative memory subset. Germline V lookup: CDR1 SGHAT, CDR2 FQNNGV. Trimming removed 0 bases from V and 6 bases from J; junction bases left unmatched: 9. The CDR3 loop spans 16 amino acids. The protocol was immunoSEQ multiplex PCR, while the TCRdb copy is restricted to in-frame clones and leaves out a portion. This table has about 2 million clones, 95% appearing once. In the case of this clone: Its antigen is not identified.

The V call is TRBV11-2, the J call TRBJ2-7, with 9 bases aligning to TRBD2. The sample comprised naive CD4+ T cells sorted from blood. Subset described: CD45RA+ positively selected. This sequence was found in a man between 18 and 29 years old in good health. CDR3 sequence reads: CASSLDGLVAGVEQYF. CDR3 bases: TGTGCCAGCAGCTTAGATGGGTTGGTAGCGGGAGTCGAGCAGTACTTC.